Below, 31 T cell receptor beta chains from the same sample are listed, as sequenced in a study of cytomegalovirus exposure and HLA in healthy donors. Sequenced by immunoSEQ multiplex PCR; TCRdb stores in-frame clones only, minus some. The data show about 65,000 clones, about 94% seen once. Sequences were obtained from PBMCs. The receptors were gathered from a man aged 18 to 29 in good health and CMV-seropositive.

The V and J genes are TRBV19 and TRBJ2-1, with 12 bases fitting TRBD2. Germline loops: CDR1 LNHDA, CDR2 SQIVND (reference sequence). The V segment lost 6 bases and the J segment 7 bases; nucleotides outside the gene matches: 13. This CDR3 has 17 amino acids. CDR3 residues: CASRLGGLAGGPNEQFF. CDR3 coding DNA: TGTGCCAGTAGGCTCGGAGGGCTAGCGGGAGGGCCGAATGAGCAGTTCTTC.

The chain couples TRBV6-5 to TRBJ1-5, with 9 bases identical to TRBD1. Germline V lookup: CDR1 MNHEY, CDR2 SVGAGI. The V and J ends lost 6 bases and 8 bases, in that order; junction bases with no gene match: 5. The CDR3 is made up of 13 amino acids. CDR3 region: CASRDRGPKPQHF. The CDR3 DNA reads TGTGCCAGCAGGGACAGGGGTCCAAAGCCCCAGCATTTT.

CDR3 protein: CASSLGSRVTQYF. The CDR3 bases are TGTGCCAGCAGCTTAGGATCCAGGGTTACGCAGTATTTT. The V and J genes are TRBV7-9 and TRBJ2-3; D perhaps matches TRBD1 (5 bases). V was pared by 1 base and J by 8 bases, with 10 bases between. The CDR3 has 13 residues. In germline, CDR1 is SEHNR, CDR2 FQNEAQ (reference sequence).

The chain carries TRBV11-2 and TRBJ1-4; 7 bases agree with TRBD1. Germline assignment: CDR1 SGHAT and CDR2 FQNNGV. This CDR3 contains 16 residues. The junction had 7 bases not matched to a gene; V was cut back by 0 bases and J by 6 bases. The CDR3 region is CASSLDPRGRYEKLFF. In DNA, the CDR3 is TGTGCCAGCAGCTTAGACCCTAGGGGGCGCTATGAAAAACTGTTTTTT.

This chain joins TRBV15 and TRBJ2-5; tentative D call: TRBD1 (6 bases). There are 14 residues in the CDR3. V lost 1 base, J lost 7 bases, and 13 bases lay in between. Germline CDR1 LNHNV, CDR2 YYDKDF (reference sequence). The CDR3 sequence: CATSRVRVGGTQYF. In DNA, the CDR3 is TGTGCCACCAGCAGAGTTCGAGTAGGGGGGACCCAGTACTTC. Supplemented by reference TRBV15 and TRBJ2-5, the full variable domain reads DAMVIQNPRYQVTQFGKPVTLSCSQTLNHNVMYWYQQKSSQAPKLLFHYYDKDFNNEADTPDNFQSRRPNTSFCFLDIRSPGLGDTAMYLCATSRVRVGGTQYFGPGTRLLVL.

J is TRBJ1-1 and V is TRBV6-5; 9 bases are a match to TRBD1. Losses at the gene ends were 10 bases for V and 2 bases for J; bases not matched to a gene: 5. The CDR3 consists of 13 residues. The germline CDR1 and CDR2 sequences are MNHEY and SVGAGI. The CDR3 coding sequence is TGTGCCACCATGGACAGGGGTAACACTGAAGCTTTCTTT. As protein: CATMDRGNTEAFF.

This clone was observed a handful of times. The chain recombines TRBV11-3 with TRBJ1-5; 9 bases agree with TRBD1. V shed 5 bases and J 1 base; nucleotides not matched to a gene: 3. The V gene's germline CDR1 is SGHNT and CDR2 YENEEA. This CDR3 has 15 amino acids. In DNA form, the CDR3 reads TGTGCCAGCAGCCTGGGACAGGGCAGCAATCAGCCCCAGCATTTT. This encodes CASSLGQGSNQPQHF.

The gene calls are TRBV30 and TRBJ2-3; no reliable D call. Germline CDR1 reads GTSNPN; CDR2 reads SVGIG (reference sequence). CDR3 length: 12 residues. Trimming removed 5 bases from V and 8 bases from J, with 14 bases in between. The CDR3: CAWQWALGTQYF. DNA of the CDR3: TGTGCCTGGCAGTGGGCCCTGGGTACGCAGTATTTT. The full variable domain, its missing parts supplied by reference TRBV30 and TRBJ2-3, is SQTIHQWPATLVQPVGSPLSLECTVEGTSNPNLYWYRQAAGRGLQLLFYSVGIGQISSEVPQNLSASRPQDRQFILSSKKLLLSDSGFYLCAWQWALGTQYFGPGTRLTVL.

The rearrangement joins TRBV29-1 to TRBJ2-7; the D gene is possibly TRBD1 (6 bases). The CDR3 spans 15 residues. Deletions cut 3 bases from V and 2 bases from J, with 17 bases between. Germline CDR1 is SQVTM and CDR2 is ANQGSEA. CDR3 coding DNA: TGCAGCGTTGACGGTGGGGGCTCCGGGGCCTACGAGCAGTACTTC. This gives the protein CSVDGGGSGAYEQYF.

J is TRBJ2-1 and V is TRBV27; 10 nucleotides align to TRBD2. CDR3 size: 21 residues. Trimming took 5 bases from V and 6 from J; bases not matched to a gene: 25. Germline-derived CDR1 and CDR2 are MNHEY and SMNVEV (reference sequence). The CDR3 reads CASSPDNGLAGGQRWGNEQFF. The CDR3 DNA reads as TGTGCCAGCAGTCCTGATAATGGGTTAGCGGGAGGCCAGAGGTGGGGCAATGAGCAGTTCTTC.

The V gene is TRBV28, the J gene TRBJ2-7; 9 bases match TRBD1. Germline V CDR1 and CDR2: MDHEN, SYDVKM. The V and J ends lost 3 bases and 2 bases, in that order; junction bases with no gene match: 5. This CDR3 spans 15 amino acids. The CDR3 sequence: CASSFGTGIPYEQYF. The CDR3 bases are TGTGCCAGCAGTTTTGGGACAGGGATCCCCTACGAGCAGTACTTC.

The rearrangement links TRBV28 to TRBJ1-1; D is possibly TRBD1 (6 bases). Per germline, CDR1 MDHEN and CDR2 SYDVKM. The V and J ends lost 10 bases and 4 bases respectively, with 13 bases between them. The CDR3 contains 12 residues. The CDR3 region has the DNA TGTGCCATAGGGAGGGGGACCACTGAAGCTTTCTTT. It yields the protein CAIGRGTTEAFF.

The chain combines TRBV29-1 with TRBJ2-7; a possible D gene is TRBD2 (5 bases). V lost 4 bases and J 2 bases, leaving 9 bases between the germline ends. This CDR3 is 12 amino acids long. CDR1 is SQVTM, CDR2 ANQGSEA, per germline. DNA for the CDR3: TGCAGCGTTGGGGAGAGAGCCTACGAGCAGTACTTC. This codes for CSVGERAYEQYF.

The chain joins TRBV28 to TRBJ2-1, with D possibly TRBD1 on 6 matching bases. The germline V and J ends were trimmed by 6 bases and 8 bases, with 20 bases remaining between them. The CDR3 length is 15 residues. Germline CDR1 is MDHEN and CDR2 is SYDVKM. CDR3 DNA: TGTGCCAGCAGCGCTGAGCGACAGGTTAGCGATGAGCAGTTCTTC. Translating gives CASSAERQVSDEQFF.

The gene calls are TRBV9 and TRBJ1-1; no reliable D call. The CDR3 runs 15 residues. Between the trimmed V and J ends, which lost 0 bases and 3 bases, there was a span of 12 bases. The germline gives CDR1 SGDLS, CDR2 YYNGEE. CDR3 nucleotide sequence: TGTGCCAGCAGCGTAGGAAGAGGGTGGGACACTGAAGCTTTCTTT. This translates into CASSVGRGWDTEAFF.

For the CDR3, the DNA is TGCGCCAGCAGCCAACCCTTACGGGGGGCGAGCACAGATACGCAGTATTTT. This gives the protein CASSQPLRGASTDTQYF. The chain carries TRBV4-1 and TRBJ2-3, with D perhaps TRBD2 (7 bases). Germline V gene lookup returns CDR1 MGHRA and CDR2 YSYEKL. The CDR3 is 17 amino acids. Trimming took off 2 bases at V and 0 bases at J, with 15 bases between the two ends.

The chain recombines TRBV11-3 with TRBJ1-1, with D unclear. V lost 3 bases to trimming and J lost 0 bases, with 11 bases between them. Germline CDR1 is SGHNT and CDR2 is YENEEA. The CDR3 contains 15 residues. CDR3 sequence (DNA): TGTGCCAGCAGCTTTACTTCCTATCTGAACACTGAAGCTTTCTTT. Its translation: CASSFTSYLNTEAFF.

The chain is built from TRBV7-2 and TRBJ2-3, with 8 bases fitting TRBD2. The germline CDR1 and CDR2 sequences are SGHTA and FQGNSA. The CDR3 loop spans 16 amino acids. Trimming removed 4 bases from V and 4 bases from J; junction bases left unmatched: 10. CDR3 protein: CASSSGGTSKADTQYF. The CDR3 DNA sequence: TGTGCCAGCAGCTCGGGGGGGACTTCGAAGGCAGATACGCAGTATTTT.

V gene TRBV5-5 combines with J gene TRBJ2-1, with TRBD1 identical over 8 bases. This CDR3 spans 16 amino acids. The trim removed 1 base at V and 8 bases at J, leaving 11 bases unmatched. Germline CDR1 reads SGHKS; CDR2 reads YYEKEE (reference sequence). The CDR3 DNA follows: TGTGCCAGCAGCTTGAGAGGACAGGGAGATCCGGATGAGCAGTTCTTC. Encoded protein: CASSLRGQGDPDEQFF.

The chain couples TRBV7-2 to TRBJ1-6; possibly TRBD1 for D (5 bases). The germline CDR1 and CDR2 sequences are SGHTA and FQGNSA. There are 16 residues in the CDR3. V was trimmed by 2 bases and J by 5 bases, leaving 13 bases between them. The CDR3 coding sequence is TGTGCCAGCAGCTTACTGACAGTCAGGGATAATTCACCCCTCCACTTT. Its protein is CASSLLTVRDNSPLHF. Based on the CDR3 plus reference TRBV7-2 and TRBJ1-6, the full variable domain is GAGVSQSPSNKVTEKGKDVELRCDPISGHTALYWYRQSLGQGLEFLIYFQGNSAPDKSGLPSDRFSAERTGGSVSTLTIQRTQQEDSAVYLCASSLLTVRDNSPLHFGNGTRLTVT.

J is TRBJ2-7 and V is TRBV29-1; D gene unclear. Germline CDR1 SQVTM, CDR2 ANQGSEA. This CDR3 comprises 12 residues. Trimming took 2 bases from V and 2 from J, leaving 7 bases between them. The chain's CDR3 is CSVESPPYEQYF. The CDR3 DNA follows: TGCAGCGTTGAATCCCCTCCCTACGAGCAGTACTTC.

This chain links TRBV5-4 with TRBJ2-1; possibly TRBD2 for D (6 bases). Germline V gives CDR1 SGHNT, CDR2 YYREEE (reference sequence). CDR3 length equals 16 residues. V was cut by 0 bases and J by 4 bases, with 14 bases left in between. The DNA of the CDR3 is TGTGCCAGCAGCTTGGGACGGACGGGAGTGTACAATGAGCAGTTCTTC. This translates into CASSLGRTGVYNEQFF.

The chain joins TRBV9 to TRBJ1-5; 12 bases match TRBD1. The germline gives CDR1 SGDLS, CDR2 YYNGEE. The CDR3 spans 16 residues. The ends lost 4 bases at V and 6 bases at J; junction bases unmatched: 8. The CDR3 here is CASSPGTGGEGQPQHF. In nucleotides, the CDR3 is TGTGCCAGCAGCCCAGGGACAGGGGGCGAAGGTCAGCCCCAGCATTTT.

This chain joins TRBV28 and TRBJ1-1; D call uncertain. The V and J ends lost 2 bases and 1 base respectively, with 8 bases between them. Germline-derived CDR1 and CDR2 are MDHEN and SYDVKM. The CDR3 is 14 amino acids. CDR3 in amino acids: CASSLLAENTEAFF. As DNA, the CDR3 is TGTGCCAGCAGTTTACTGGCAGAGAACACTGAAGCTTTCTTT.

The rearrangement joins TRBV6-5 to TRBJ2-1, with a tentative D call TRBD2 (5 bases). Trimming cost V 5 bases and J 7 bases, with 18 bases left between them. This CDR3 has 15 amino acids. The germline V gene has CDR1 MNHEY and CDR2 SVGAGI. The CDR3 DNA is TGTGCCAGCAGTGGACTTAAGCGATCGGGGAATGAGCAGTTCTTC. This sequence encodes CASSGLKRSGNEQFF.

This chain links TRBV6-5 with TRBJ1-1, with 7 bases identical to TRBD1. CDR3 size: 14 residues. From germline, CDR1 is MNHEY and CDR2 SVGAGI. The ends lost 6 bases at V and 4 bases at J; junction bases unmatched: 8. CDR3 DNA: TGTGCCAGCAGAATGGGCAGGGGGACCACTGAAGCTTTCTTT. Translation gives CASRMGRGTTEAFF.

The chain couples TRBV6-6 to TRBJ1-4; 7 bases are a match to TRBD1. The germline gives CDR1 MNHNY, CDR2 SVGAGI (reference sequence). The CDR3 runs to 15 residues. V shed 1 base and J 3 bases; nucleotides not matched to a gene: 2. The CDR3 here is CASSYLGTANEKLFF. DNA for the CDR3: TGTGCCAGCAGTTACTTGGGGACAGCTAATGAAAAACTGTTTTTT.

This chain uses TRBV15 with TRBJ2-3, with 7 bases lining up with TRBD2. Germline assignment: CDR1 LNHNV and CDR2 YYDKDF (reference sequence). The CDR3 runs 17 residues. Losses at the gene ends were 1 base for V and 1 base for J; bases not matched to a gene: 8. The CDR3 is CATSRGQVGLGTDTQYF. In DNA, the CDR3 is TGTGCCACCAGCAGAGGCCAAGTCGGACTAGGCACAGATACGCAGTATTTT. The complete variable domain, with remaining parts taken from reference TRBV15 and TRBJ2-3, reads DAMVIQNPRYQVTQFGKPVTLSCSQTLNHNVMYWYQQKSSQAPKLLFHYYDKDFNNEADTPDNFQSRRPNTSFCFLDIRSPGLGDTAMYLCATSRGQVGLGTDTQYFGPGTRLTVL.

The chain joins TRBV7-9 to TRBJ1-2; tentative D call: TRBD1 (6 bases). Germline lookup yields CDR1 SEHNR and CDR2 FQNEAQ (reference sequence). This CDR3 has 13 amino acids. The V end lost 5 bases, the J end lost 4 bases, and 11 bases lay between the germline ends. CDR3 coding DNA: TGTGCCAGCAGCGCGGACAGCCCCTATGGCTACACCTTC. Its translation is CASSADSPYGYTF. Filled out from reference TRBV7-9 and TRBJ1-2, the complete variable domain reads DTGVSQNPRHKITKRGQNVTFRCDPISEHNRLYWYRQTLGQGPEFLTYFQNEAQLEKSRLLSDRFSAERPKGSFSTLEIQRTEQGDSAMYLCASSADSPYGYTFGSGTRLTVV.

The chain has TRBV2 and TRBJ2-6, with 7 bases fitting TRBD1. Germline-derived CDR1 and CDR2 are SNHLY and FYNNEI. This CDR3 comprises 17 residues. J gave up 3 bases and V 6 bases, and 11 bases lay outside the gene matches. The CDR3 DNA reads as TGTGCCAGCAGCCCCTGGAAGGGGGCATATGGGGCCAACGTCCTGACTTTC. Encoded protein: CASSPWKGAYGANVLTF.

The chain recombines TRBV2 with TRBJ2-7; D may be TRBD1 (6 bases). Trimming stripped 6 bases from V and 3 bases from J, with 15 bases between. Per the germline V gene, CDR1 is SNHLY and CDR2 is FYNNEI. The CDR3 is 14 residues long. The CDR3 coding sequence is TGTGCCAGCAGGGAGACAGGTTTCGACTACGAGCAGTACTTC. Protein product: CASRETGFDYEQYF.